Listed here are 20 T cell receptor beta chains from one sample, sequenced in a study of blood T cells in healthy people across ages. Through a sample-barcoded 5' primer and a J-beta primer mix, a second PCR was run for roughly 7 to 12 cycles. TCRdb reanalysed the 5' RACE reads using MiXCR and keeps one entry per CDR3 protein. This sample yields 800,000 or so distinct CDR3 sequences, of which about 25% are seen a single time; approximately 4% belongs to the top ten. This same sample was also taken into another study, of T cells of mothers and their children.

Specimen: blood. The receptors shown here come from a boy younger than 18 in good health.

The chain joins TRBV4-1 to TRBJ1-6; D is uncertain. The CDR3 sequence is 13 residues long. Trimming took 4 bases from V and 10 from J, leaving 11 bases between them. Germline CDR1 MGHRA, CDR2 YSYEKL. For the CDR3, the DNA is TGCGCCAGCAGCCTGATCTCACGGTCACCCCTCCACTTT. Its protein product is CASSLISRSPLHF.

The genes are TRBV28 and TRBJ2-1, with D possibly TRBD1 on 6 matching bases. The J call may be mistaken, given a closer DNA end match to TRBJ2-5. This CDR3 is 15 amino acids long. The germline V gene has CDR1 MDHEN and CDR2 SYDVKM. CDR3 sequence reads: CASSYRTGSRETQYF. The CDR3 nucleotides read TGTGCCAGCAGTTACCGAACAGGGTCACGGGAGACCCAGTACTTC.

The gene calls are TRBV4-2 and TRBJ1-1, with D unresolved. V was clipped by 1 base and J by 4 bases, with 13 bases between them. The CDR3 runs 15 residues. Germline V gene sequence: CDR1 LGHNA, CDR2 YNFKEQ. CDR3 nucleotide sequence: TGTGCCAGCAGCCAAGGAGGTAGGGATAGCACTGAAGCTTTCTTT. It is translated as CASSQGGRDSTEAFF.

V is TRBV28 and J is TRBJ1-2; TRBD1 matches 7 bases. The CDR3 covers 19 residues. The V segment lost 6 bases and the J segment 6 bases; nucleotides outside the gene matches: 25. Germline CDR1 is MDHEN and CDR2 is SYDVKM. The CDR3 nucleotides are TGTGCCAGCAGAGAGTACCCTAACACGTCGGGACAGAGGGTTGATGGCTACACCTTC. Its protein product is CASREYPNTSGQRVDGYTF.

This rearrangement joins TRBV2 to TRBJ2-1; TRBD1 matches at 8 bases. In germline, CDR1 is SNHLY, CDR2 FYNNEI. V trimming: 1 base; J trimming: 6 bases; junction bases outside the gene matches: 8. The CDR3 is 16 amino acids. Here the CDR3 DNA reads TGTGCCAGCAGTGAAGACTTAATAACAGGGGGCAATGAGCAGTTCTTC. The encoded protein is CASSEDLITGGNEQFF.

J is TRBJ1-1 and V is TRBV5-1, with unresolved D. The CDR3 sequence is 13 residues long. The germline V and J ends were trimmed by 2 bases and 0 bases, with 5 bases remaining between them. Looked up from germline, CDR1 is SGHRS and CDR2 is YFSETQ. Here the CDR3 reads CASSFEMNTEAFF. The DNA for the CDR3 is TGCGCCAGCAGCTTTGAGATGAACACTGAAGCTTTCTTT.

The V call is TRBV28, the J call TRBJ2-5; D may be TRBD1 (5 bases). The V end was cut by 1 base, the J end by 2 bases, with 14 bases between. The CDR3 loop spans 16 amino acids. CDR1 and CDR2 from the germline V gene are MDHEN and SYDVKM. As DNA, the CDR3 is TGTGCCAGCAGTTTATCGGCAGGGCTTGAGCAAGAGACCCAGTACTTC. Translation gives CASSLSAGLEQETQYF.

V gene TRBV7-2 combines with J gene TRBJ2-6; no firm D call. The CDR3 is 14 amino acids. The germline V gene has CDR1 SGHTA and CDR2 FQGNSA. The V and J ends lost 8 bases and 4 bases respectively, with 12 bases between them. Here the CDR3 DNA reads TGTGCCAGCGCCCCTGCGACCGGGGCCAACGTCCTGACTTTC. It specifies CASAPATGANVLTF.

This clonotype was recorded a few times. The junction differs from germline at one of its ends, possibly a read error. This chain connects TRBV7-2 to TRBJ1-3; 9 nucleotides align to TRBD1. Germline lookup yields CDR1 SGHTA and CDR2 FQGNSA. The CDR3 loop spans 17 amino acids. Here the CDR3 reads CAGSWGQGPSSGNTIYF. The DNA of the CDR3 is TGTGCCGGCAGCTGGGGACAGGGCCCGAGCTCTGGAAACACCATATATTTT.

The rearrangement joins TRBV4-2 to TRBJ2-5, with D maybe TRBD2 (5 bases). The closer fit of TRBJ2-7 to the DNA end suggests the J call may be wrong. The CDR3 is 14 amino acids. Germline values: CDR1 LGHNA, CDR2 YNFKEQ. The CDR3 here is CASSQIGLNYEQYF. In nucleotides, the CDR3 is TGTGCCAGCAGCCAAATCGGACTGAACTACGAGCAGTACTTC.

With regard to this clonotype: Sequence at one end of the junction differs from germline and may be a read error. V and J are TRBV6-2 or TRBV6-3 and TRBJ2-1, with D possibly being TRBD1 (6 bases). The DNA end favors TRBJ2-7, so the J call may be wrong. CDR3 length: 14 amino acids. Germline V gene lookup returns CDR1 MNHEY and CDR2 SVGEGT. This CDR3 reads CASRTQGQDYGQYF. In DNA, the CDR3 is TGTGCCAGCAGAACCCAGGGACAAGACTACGGGCAGTACTTC.

There are a few counts of this clonotype. This rearrangement joins TRBV20-1 to TRBJ2-5; weak D call: TRBD2 (6 bases). Trimming cost V 5 bases and J 3 bases, with 19 bases left between them. CDR3 length: 15 amino acids. Germline V gene sequence: CDR1 DFQATT, CDR2 SNEGSKA (reference sequence). In nucleotides, the CDR3 is TGCAGTGCTCGGACTAACGGAGGGATAAAAGAGACCCAGTACTTC. This translates into CSARTNGGIKETQYF.

The V gene is TRBV29-1, the J gene TRBJ2-1; TRBD2 aligns across 11 bases. The germline V gene has CDR1 SQVTM and CDR2 ANQGSEA. After removal of 5 bases from V and 7 bases from J, the junction contained 4 bases not matched to a gene. The CDR3 contains 13 residues. The CDR3 region has the DNA TGCAGCGTTCGGACTAGCGGGTTAAATGAGCAGTTCTTC. Residues: CSVRTSGLNEQFF.

Concerning this clonotype: A junction end diverges from the germline sequence, so it may reflect a read error. V gene TRBV7-2 combines with J gene TRBJ2-5; 11 bases align to TRBD1. Germline CDR1 SGHTA, CDR2 FQGNSA. The CDR3 sequence is 15 residues long. CDR3 region: CASSLGTGGRETLYF. The CDR3, as DNA: TGTGCCAGCAGCCTAGGGACAGGGGGTAGGGAGACCCTGTACTTC.

The genes are TRBV28 and TRBJ2-3; D is unclear. This CDR3 has 14 residues. Germline loops: CDR1 MDHEN, CDR2 SYDVKM. Trimming removed 3 bases at V and 6 bases at J, with 13 bases between. The CDR3 DNA is TGTGCCAGCAGTTTTGAGACCGCCGGCGATACGCAGTATTTT. The encoded protein is CASSFETAGDTQYF. Based on the CDR3 plus reference TRBV28 and TRBJ2-3, the full variable domain is DVKVTQSSRYLVKRTGEKVFLECVQDMDHENMFWYRQDPGLGLRLIYFSYDVKMKEKGDIPEGYSVSREKKERFSLILESASTNQTSMYLCASSFETAGDTQYFGPGTRLTVL.

This clonotype showed up just a few times. V gene TRBV4-3 combines with J gene TRBJ1-1; D remains unclear. The CDR3 contains 17 residues. V lost 3 bases, J lost 0 bases, and 17 bases lay in between. Germline V gives CDR1 LGHNA, CDR2 YSLEER. CDR3 protein: CASSHTALAGLNTEAFF. CDR3 sequence (DNA): TGCGCCAGCAGCCACACCGCATTGGCGGGGTTGAACACTGAAGCTTTCTTT.

This clonotype showed up just a few times. V and J are TRBV4-3 and TRBJ2-5; D unclear. The CDR3 is 16 amino acids. CDR1 LGHNA and CDR2 YSLEER come from the germline V gene. The V end lost 0 bases, the J end lost 2 bases, and 13 bases lay between the germline ends. The CDR3, as DNA: TGCGCCAGCAGCCAAGAGGCCTGGTCGAGTCAAGAGACCCAGTACTTC. Encoded protein: CASSQEAWSSQETQYF.

The chain recombines TRBV7-2 with TRBJ2-7; 9 nucleotides match TRBD2. Unmatched junction bases numbered 11, after V lost 5 bases and J lost 0 bases. Germline V lookup: CDR1 SGHTA, CDR2 FQGNSA. The CDR3 runs 17 residues. The CDR3 coding sequence is TGTGCCAGCAGCCTAAGCCCTAGCGGGGTTAGCTCCTACGAGCAGTACTTC. As protein: CASSLSPSGVSSYEQYF.

The V call is TRBV27, the J call TRBJ2-7, with 8 bases aligning to TRBD1. V gave up 0 bases and J gave up 2 bases; unmatched junction bases: 3. Germline CDR1 is MNHEY and CDR2 is SMNVEV (reference sequence). The CDR3 sequence is 15 residues long. CDR3 bases: TGTGCCAGCAGTTTATCTCCGGACAGGGCCTACGAGCAGTACTTC. Residues: CASSLSPDRAYEQYF.

This clonotype showed up just a few times. The chain's CDR3 is CASSLTSGNPIAEQFF. As DNA, the CDR3 is TGTGCCAGCAGCTTGACTAGCGGGAACCCCATCGCTGAGCAGTTCTTC. The chain recombines TRBV7-2 with TRBJ2-1; TRBD2 agrees at 11 bases. V was clipped by 3 bases and J by 9 bases; unmatched bases: 10. CDR1 is SGHTA, CDR2 FQGNSA, per germline. The CDR3 is 16 amino acids.